A single sample is the source of the 6 T cell receptor beta chains below, sequenced in a study of blood T cell repertoires in COVID-19. Sequenced by immunoSEQ multiplex PCR; TCRdb stores in-frame clones only, minus some. The data contain around 150,000 clones, roughly 88% of them singletons. What was sequenced was peripheral blood. All receptors come from a woman aged 50 to 65 in a cohort sampled during active or convalescent COVID-19.

This chain connects TRBV19 to TRBJ1-2; D is undetermined. The CDR3 is 15 residues long. V dropped 0 bases and J dropped 0 bases, with 8 bases sitting between them. Germline-derived CDR1 and CDR2 are LNHDA and SQIVND (reference sequence). The CDR3: CASSIEPGTNYGYTF. Here the CDR3 DNA reads TGTGCCAGTAGTATAGAACCGGGGACTAACTATGGCTACACCTTC.

The chain links TRBV6-6 to TRBJ2-1; 7 bases agree with TRBD2. J lost 14 bases, V lost 4 bases, and 8 bases had no gene match. CDR1 and CDR2 from the germline V gene are MNHNY and SVGAGI (reference sequence). The CDR3 contains 12 residues. CDR3 bases: TGTGCCAGCAGTTCCCAGCGGGGTCAGGAGTTCTTC. Translation gives CASSSQRGQEFF.

This clone was seen just once. One junction end disagrees with the germline gene, perhaps due to a read error. This chain joins TRBV6-1 and TRBJ2-4, with 8 bases aligning to TRBD1. The CDR3 length is 12 residues. Germline loops: CDR1 MNHNS, CDR2 SASEGT. The CDR3 DNA follows: TGTGCCAGCAGTGATGGGACAGGACGCTCGGACTTC. Residues: CASSDGTGRSDF.

The V and J genes are TRBV7-3 and TRBJ1-1; D gene unclear. Germline CDR1 and CDR2: SGHTA and FQGTGA. V lost 1 base to trimming and J lost 2 bases, with 8 bases between them. The CDR3 is 14 residues long. The CDR3 sequence is CASSLIAVNTEAFF. For the CDR3, the DNA is TGTGCCAGCAGCTTAATCGCAGTTAACACTGAAGCTTTCTTT.

The rearrangement uses TRBV3-1 (or the pseudogene TRBV3-2) and TRBJ1-1, with TRBD1 as a possible D gene (6 bases). The CDR3 consists of 15 residues. The germline V and J ends were trimmed by 4 bases and 1 base, with 13 bases remaining between them. CDR1 is LGHDT and CDR2 is YNNKEL in the germline V gene (reference sequence). CDR3 nucleotide sequence: TGTGCCAGCAGCCTGCGTACAGGGAGGAACACTGAAGCTTTCTTT. Translating gives CASSLRTGRNTEAFF.

This clone came up a few times. The V gene is TRBV2, the J gene TRBJ2-7; D perhaps matches TRBD1 (5 bases). The CDR3 loop spans 14 amino acids. Per germline, CDR1 SNHLY and CDR2 FYNNEI. Trimming left V 2 bases short and J 5 bases short, with 13 bases between. Here the CDR3 DNA reads TGTGCCAGCAGTGAATACAGGATCGAGGACGAGCAGTACTTC. Amino acid sequence: CASSEYRIEDEQYF.